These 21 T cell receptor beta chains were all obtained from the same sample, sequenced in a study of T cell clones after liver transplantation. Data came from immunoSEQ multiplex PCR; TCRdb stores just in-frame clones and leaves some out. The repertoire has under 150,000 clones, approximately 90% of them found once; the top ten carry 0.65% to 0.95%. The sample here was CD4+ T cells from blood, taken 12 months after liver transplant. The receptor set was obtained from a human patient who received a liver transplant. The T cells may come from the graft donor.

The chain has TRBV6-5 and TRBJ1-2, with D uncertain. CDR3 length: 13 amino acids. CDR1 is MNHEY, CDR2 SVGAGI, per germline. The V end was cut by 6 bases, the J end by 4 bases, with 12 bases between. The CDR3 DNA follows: TGTGCCAGCAGCTTGGACGGAAGCTATGGCTACACCTTC. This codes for CASSLDGSYGYTF.

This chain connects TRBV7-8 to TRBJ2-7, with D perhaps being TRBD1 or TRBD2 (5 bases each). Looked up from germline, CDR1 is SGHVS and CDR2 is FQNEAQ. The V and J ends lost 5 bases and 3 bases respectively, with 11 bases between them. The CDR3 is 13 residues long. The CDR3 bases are TGTGCCAGCAGCCCGGGACGCGACTACGAGCAGTACTTC. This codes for CASSPGRDYEQYF. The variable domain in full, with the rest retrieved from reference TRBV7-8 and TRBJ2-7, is GAGVSQSPRYKVAKRGQDVALRCDPISGHVSLFWYQQALGQGPEFLTYFQNEAQLDKSGLPSDRFFAERPEGSVSTLKIQRTQQEDSAVYLCASSPGRDYEQYFGPGTRLTVT.

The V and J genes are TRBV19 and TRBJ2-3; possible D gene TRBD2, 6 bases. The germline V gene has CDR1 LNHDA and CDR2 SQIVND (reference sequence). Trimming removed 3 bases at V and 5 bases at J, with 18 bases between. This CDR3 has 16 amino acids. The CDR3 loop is CASSMVAGLAGDTQYF. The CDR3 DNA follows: TGTGCCAGTAGTATGGTGGCGGGATTAGCTGGAGATACGCAGTATTTT.

CDR3: CSVVSQAVGYTF. CDR3 in DNA: TGCAGCGTTGTCAGCCAGGCGGTGGGCTACACCTTC. The chain combines TRBV29-1 with TRBJ1-2; no clear D gene. The V gene's germline CDR1 is SQVTM and CDR2 ANQGSEA. The ends were cut back, 4 bases at V and 8 bases at J, with 14 bases in the middle. This CDR3 contains 12 residues. Drawing the rest from reference TRBV29-1 and TRBJ1-2, the complete variable domain is SAVISQKPSRDICQRGTSLTIQCQVDSQVTMMFWYRQQPGQSLTLIATANQGSEATYESGFVIDKFPISRPNLTFSTLTVSNMSPEDSSIYLCSVVSQAVGYTFGSGTRLTVV.

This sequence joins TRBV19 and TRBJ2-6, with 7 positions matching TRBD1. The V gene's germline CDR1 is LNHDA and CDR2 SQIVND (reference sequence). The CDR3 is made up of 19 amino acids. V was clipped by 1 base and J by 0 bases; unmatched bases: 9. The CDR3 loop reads CASSIARDSQGSGANVLTF. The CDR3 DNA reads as TGTGCCAGTAGTATAGCCCGGGACAGCCAGGGCTCTGGGGCCAACGTCCTGACTTTC.

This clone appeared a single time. Here the CDR3 reads CASSPSGSGRSYNEQFF. CDR3 coding DNA: TGTGCCAGCAGCCCCTCGGGTAGCGGGAGGTCCTACAATGAGCAGTTCTTC. This chain links TRBV4-2 with TRBJ2-1, with TRBD2 matching over 10 bases. After removal of 4 bases from V and 1 base from J, the junction contained 7 bases not matched to a gene. This CDR3 is built from 17 residues. Germline V gives CDR1 LGHNA, CDR2 YNFKEQ.

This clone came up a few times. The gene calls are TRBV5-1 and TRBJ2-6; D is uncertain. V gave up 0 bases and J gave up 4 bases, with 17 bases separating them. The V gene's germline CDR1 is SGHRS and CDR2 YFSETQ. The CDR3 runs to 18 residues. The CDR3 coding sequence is TGCGCCAGCAGCTTGGAGTTCGGGTCCCTCTCCGGGGCCAACGTCCTGACTTTC. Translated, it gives CASSLEFGSLSGANVLTF. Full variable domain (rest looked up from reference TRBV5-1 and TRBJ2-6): KAGVTQTPRYLIKTRGQQVTLSCSPISGHRSVSWYQQTPGQGLQFLFEYFSETQRNKGNFPGRFSGRQFSNSRSEMNVSTLELGDSALYLCASSLEFGSLSGANVLTFGAGSRLTVL.

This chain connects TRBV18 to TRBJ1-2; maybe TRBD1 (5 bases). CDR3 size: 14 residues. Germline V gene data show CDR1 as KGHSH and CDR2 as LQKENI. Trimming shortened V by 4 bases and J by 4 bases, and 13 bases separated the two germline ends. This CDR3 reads CASSLRDAIYGYTF. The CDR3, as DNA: TGTGCCAGCTCACTACGGGACGCTATCTATGGCTACACCTTC.

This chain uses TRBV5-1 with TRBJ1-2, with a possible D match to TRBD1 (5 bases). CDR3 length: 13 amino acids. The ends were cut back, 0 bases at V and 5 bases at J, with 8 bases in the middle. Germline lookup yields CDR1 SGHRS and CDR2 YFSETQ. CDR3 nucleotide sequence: TGCGCCAGCAGCTTGGGCAGGGTGTATGGCTACACCTTC. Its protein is CASSLGRVYGYTF.

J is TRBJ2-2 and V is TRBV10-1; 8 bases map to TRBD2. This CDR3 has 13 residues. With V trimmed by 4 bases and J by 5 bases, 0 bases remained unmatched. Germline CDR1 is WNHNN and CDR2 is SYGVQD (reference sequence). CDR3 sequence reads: CASSVAGTGELFF. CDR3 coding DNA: TGCGCCAGCAGTGTAGCGGGAACCGGGGAGCTGTTTTTT.

The chain's CDR3 is CASSFRGGEAEAFF. The DNA of the CDR3 is TGTGCCAGCAGTTTTCGCGGGGGGGAGGCTGAAGCTTTCTTT. The chain has TRBV28 and TRBJ1-1, with D perhaps TRBD1 (5 bases). V dropped 3 bases and J dropped 6 bases, with 14 bases sitting between them. The CDR3 covers 14 residues. CDR1 and CDR2 (germline): MDHEN, SYDVKM.

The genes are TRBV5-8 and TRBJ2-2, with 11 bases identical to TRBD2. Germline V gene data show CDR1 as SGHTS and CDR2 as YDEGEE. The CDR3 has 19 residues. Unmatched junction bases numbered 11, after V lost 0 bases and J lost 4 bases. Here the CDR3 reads CASSLAQTSGTIGTGELFF. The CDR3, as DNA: TGTGCCAGCAGCTTGGCTCAGACTAGCGGGACGATAGGCACCGGGGAGCTGTTTTTT.

The CDR3 bases are TGTGCCATCAGTGAGTCGAGACTAGCGGGAGGAGGGAAGAATGAGCAGTTCTTC. This gives the protein CAISESRLAGGGKNEQFF. The rearrangement links TRBV10-3 to TRBJ2-1, with 13 positions matching TRBD2. The V segment lost 0 bases and the J segment 7 bases; nucleotides outside the gene matches: 9. The germline gives CDR1 ENHRY, CDR2 SYGVKD. CDR3 length: 18 residues.

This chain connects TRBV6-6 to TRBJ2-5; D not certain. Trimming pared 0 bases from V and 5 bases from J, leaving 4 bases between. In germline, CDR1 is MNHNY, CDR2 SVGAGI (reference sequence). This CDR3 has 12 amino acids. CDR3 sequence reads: CASSYSAETQYF. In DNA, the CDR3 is TGTGCCAGCAGTTACTCCGCTGAGACCCAGTACTTC.

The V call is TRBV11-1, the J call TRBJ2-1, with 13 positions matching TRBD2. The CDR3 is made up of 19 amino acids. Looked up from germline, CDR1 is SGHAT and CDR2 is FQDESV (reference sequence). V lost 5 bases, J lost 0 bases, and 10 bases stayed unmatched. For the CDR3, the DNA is TGTGCCAGCAGCCAGACGGGACTAGCGGGAACAAGCTCCTACAATGAGCAGTTCTTC. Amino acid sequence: CASSQTGLAGTSSYNEQFF. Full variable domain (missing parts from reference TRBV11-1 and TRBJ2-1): EAEVAQSPRYKITEKSQAVAFWCDPISGHATLYWYRQILGQGPELLVQFQDESVVDDSQLPKDRFSAERLKGVDSTLKIQPAELGDSAMYLCASSQTGLAGTSSYNEQFFGPGTRLTVL.

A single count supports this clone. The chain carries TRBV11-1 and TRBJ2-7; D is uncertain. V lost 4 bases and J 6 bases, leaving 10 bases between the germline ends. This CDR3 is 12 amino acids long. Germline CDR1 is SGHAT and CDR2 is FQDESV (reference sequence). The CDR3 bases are TGTGCCAGCAGCTCGAATGGTCGCGAGCAGTACTTC. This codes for CASSSNGREQYF.

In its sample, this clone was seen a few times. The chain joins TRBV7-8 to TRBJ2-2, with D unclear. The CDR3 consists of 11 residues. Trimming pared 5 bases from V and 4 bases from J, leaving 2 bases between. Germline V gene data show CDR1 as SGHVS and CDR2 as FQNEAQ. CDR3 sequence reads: CASSRTGELFF. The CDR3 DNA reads TGTGCCAGCAGCCGCACCGGGGAGCTGTTTTTT.

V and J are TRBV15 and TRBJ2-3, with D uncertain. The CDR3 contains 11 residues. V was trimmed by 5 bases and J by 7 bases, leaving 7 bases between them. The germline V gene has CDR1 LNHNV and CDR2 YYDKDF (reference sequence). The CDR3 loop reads CATSLGNTQYF. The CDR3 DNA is TGTGCCACCAGCCTTGGAAATACGCAGTATTTT.

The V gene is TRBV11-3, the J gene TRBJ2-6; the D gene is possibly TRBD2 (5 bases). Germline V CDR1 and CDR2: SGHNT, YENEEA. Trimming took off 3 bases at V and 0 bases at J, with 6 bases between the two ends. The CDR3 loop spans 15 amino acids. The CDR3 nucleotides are TGTGCCAGCAGCTTCGGGATCTCTGGGGCCAACGTCCTGACTTTC. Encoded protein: CASSFGISGANVLTF.

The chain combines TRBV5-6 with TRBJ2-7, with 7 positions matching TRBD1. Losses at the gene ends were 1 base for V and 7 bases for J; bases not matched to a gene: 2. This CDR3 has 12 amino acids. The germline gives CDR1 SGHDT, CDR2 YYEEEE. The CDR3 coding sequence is TGTGCCAGCAGCTTGACAGGGGTGGAGCAGTACTTC. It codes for CASSLTGVEQYF.

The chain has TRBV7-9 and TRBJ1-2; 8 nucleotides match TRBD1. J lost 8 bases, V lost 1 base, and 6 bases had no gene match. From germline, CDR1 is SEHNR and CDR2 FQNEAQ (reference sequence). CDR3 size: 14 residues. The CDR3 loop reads CASSLDAGQDGYTF. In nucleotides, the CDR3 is TGTGCCAGCAGCTTAGACGCGGGACAGGACGGCTACACCTTC.